The 21 T cell receptor beta chains listed next were all sequenced from one sample in a study of blood T cell repertoires in COVID-19. Using immunoSEQ multiplex PCR, the repertoire was profiled, and TCRdb retains in-frame clones only, with some absent. The data show roughly 280,000 clones, with 80% to 90% seen just once and about 4% held by the top ten. The sample comprised PBMCs or T cells enriched from blood (not recorded which). These receptors originate from a woman in her 30s with acute COVID-19.

This rearrangement joins TRBV30 to TRBJ1-5, with unresolved D. Germline V lookup: CDR1 GTSNPN, CDR2 SVGIG (reference sequence). V dropped 7 bases and J dropped 7 bases, with 20 bases sitting between them. The CDR3 length is 14 residues. The CDR3 is CASPVLGSGQPQHF. The DNA for the CDR3 is TGTGCCTCCCCCGTTTTGGGGTCGGGACAGCCCCAGCATTTT.

This chain links TRBV7-6 with TRBJ1-6; 10 bases fit TRBD1. With 5 bases clipped from V and 5 bases from J, the junction kept 6 bases outside the gene matches. From germline, CDR1 is SGHVS and CDR2 FNYEAQ. This CDR3 is built from 16 residues. In DNA, the CDR3 is TGTGCCAGCAGCCTCCGGACAGGGGGAAATAATTCACCCCTCCACTTT. It specifies CASSLRTGGNNSPLHF.

The rearrangement links TRBV5-4 to TRBJ2-4; 9 bases map to TRBD1. The germline CDR1 and CDR2 sequences are SGHNT and YYREEE (reference sequence). The CDR3 spans 14 residues. The J segment lost 6 bases and the V segment lost 3 bases, leaving 4 bases of the junction unmatched. DNA for the CDR3: TGTGCCAGCAGCTCTCCGGGACAGGGAAACATTCAGTACTTC. Amino acids: CASSSPGQGNIQYF.

The chain carries TRBV6-1 and TRBJ2-3; D ambiguous. CDR1 and CDR2 from the germline V gene are MNHNS and SASEGT. The CDR3 has 13 amino acids. V was trimmed by 1 base and J by 6 bases, leaving 8 bases between them. CDR3: CASSEGLLDTQYF. The CDR3 DNA reads TGTGCCAGCAGTGAAGGACTCTTGGATACGCAGTATTTT.

DNA for the CDR3: TGCGCCAGCAGCCAAGTGGGACAGGGCCTATTCTACAATGAGCAGTTCTTC. Amino acids: CASSQVGQGLFYNEQFF. This rearrangement joins TRBV4-1 to TRBJ2-1, with 9 positions matching TRBD1. V lost 1 base to trimming and J lost 3 bases; unmatched junction nucleotides: 7. The CDR3 spans 17 residues. CDR1 MGHRA and CDR2 YSYEKL come from the germline V gene.

The rearrangement uses TRBV2 and TRBJ1-5; no clear D gene. The germline CDR1 and CDR2 sequences are SNHLY and FYNNEI. The CDR3 is 13 amino acids. Trimming took 4 bases from V and 5 from J, leaving 9 bases between them. This CDR3 reads CASSVYADQPQHF. CDR3 nucleotides: TGTGCCAGCAGTGTTTACGCAGATCAGCCCCAGCATTTT.

The chain employs TRBV25-1 and TRBJ1-2, with 10 bases lining up with TRBD1. This CDR3 comprises 16 residues. The ends lost 1 base at V and 2 bases at J; junction bases unmatched: 4. Germline lookup yields CDR1 MGHDK and CDR2 SYGVNS. The CDR3 here is CASSESDRGRNYGYTF. The CDR3 DNA reads TGTGCCAGCAGTGAATCCGACAGGGGGCGAAACTATGGCTACACCTTC.

The CDR3 bases are TGTGCCAGCAGCTTAGACCCCCGGGACAGGGAGAAAGGTGAAGCTTTCTTT. This translates into CASSLDPRDREKGEAFF. V and J are TRBV7-3 and TRBJ1-1; 9 bases agree with TRBD1. Trimming cost V 2 bases and J 7 bases; bases outside gene matches: 14. The CDR3 totals 17 residues. Germline assignment: CDR1 SGHTA and CDR2 FQGTGA.

V gene TRBV4-3 combines with J gene TRBJ1-2, with D possibly being TRBD1 (6 bases). The V end lost 4 bases, the J end lost 4 bases, and 22 bases lay between the germline ends. This CDR3 is built from 17 residues. Germline V gene data show CDR1 as LGHNA and CDR2 as YSLEER. The chain's CDR3 is CASSRGQYEGAGYGYTF. CDR3 nucleotides: TGCGCCAGCAGCCGTGGACAGTATGAAGGGGCGGGCTATGGCTACACCTTC.

The genes are TRBV5-5 and TRBJ1-4; D call uncertain. The germline CDR1 and CDR2 sequences are SGHKS and YYEKEE (reference sequence). This CDR3 comprises 17 residues. V was clipped by 0 bases and J by 3 bases, with 15 bases between them. The CDR3 protein is CASSLGGLRGSNEKLFF. DNA of the CDR3: TGTGCCAGCAGCTTGGGGGGTCTCAGAGGGTCTAATGAAAAACTGTTTTTT.

The table lists this clone with a few counts. This chain joins TRBV6-5 and TRBJ2-3; no clear D gene. Germline lookup yields CDR1 MNHEY and CDR2 SVGAGI. The CDR3 is 13 residues long. V was shortened by 5 bases and J by 0 bases, with 6 bases between the two germline ends. In nucleotides, the CDR3 is TGTGCCAGCAGTCTGACTAGCACAGATACGCAGTATTTT. It specifies CASSLTSTDTQYF.

This clone was seen a handful of times. The chain couples TRBV12-3 or TRBV12-4 to TRBJ1-2; D uncertain. Trimming removed 4 bases at V and 5 bases at J, with 8 bases between. The CDR3 sequence is 12 residues long. The CDR3 sequence is CASSSGAYGYTF. The DNA of the CDR3 is TGTGCCAGCAGTTCCGGAGCATATGGCTACACCTTC.

The CDR3 nucleotides are TGTGCCAGTAGTCTTCTCTTAGGCACAGATACGCAGTATTTT. Amino acid sequence: CASSLLLGTDTQYF. This rearrangement joins TRBV19 to TRBJ2-3; D gene uncertain. The V end lost 5 bases, the J end lost 1 base, and 10 bases lay between the germline ends. This CDR3 contains 14 residues. Germline lookup yields CDR1 LNHDA and CDR2 SQIVND (reference sequence). Full variable domain (missing parts from reference TRBV19 and TRBJ2-3): DGGITQSPKYLFRKEGQNVTLSCEQNLNHDAMYWYRQDPGQGLRLIYYSQIVNDFQKGDIAEGYSVSREKKESFPLTVTSAQKNPTAFYLCASSLLLGTDTQYFGPGTRLTVL.

The count of this clone is one. Germline and junction disagree at one end, which may indicate a read error. The chain employs TRBV6-5 and TRBJ2-7, with 9 bases fitting TRBD2. The CDR3 runs 16 residues. Germline V gene sequence: CDR1 MNHEY, CDR2 SVGAGI. CDR3 sequence reads: CASSHSTSAGGSEQYF. The CDR3 DNA sequence: TGTGCCAGCAGTCACTCGACTTCGGCGGGAGGGAGCGAGCAGTACTTC.

V usage is TRBV27 and J usage is TRBJ1-2; D unresolved. Germline V gene sequence: CDR1 MNHEY, CDR2 SMNVEV (reference sequence). V was clipped by 8 bases and J by 5 bases, with 18 bases between them. CDR3 length: 14 residues. This CDR3 reads CASCIGGCLYGYTF. The CDR3 DNA is TGTGCCAGCTGCATCGGAGGGTGCTTGTATGGCTACACCTTC.

The CDR3 DNA sequence: TGCGCCAGCAGCTTGGCCGCGGGTAACACTGAAGCTTTCTTT. This encodes CASSLAAGNTEAFF. This chain connects TRBV5-1 to TRBJ1-1, with unresolved D. CDR1 and CDR2 from the germline V gene are SGHRS and YFSETQ. Trimming took 0 bases from V and 2 from J, leaving 8 bases between them. The CDR3 contains 14 residues.

The rearrangement uses TRBV5-1 and TRBJ1-2, with D possibly being TRBD1 (6 bases). The CDR3 consists of 14 residues. Germline lookup yields CDR1 SGHRS and CDR2 YFSETQ. Trimming took 4 bases from V and 1 from J, leaving 11 bases between them. The CDR3, as DNA: TGCGCCAGCAGCCCCCGGACAGATAACTATGGCTACACCTTC. Protein sequence: CASSPRTDNYGYTF.

This rearrangement joins TRBV19 to TRBJ1-2; 9 positions match TRBD1. With V trimmed by 5 bases and J by 1 base, 8 bases remained unmatched. In germline, CDR1 is LNHDA, CDR2 SQIVND (reference sequence). This CDR3 spans 16 amino acids. The CDR3 is CASSSTNRGHNYGYTF. CDR3 DNA: TGTGCCAGTAGTTCTACTAACAGGGGGCATAACTATGGCTACACCTTC. Full variable domain (remainder filled in from reference TRBV19 and TRBJ1-2): DGGITQSPKYLFRKEGQNVTLSCEQNLNHDAMYWYRQDPGQGLRLIYYSQIVNDFQKGDIAEGYSVSREKKESFPLTVTSAQKNPTAFYLCASSSTNRGHNYGYTFGSGTRLTVV.

V usage is TRBV11-3 and J usage is TRBJ2-5, with D maybe TRBD1 (5 bases). From germline, CDR1 is SGHNT and CDR2 YENEEA. The V gene lost 3 bases and the J gene lost 4 bases, with 9 bases spanning the gap. This CDR3 spans 13 amino acids. This chain's CDR3 is CASSLGQRETQYF. The CDR3 coding sequence is TGTGCCAGCAGCTTGGGGCAGAGAGAGACCCAGTACTTC.

The gene calls are TRBV2 and TRBJ1-1, with a possible D match to TRBD1 (5 bases). Between the trimmed V and J ends, which lost 9 bases and 2 bases, there was a span of 10 bases. The CDR3 covers 12 residues. CDR1 is SNHLY, CDR2 FYNNEI, per germline. CDR3 DNA: TGTGCCAGGGACAAGTTAAACACTGAAGCTTTCTTT. Its translation: CARDKLNTEAFF.

The chain joins TRBV4-1 to TRBJ1-6, with 10 bases identical to TRBD1. Trimming cost V 6 bases and J 4 bases; bases outside gene matches: 3. Germline CDR1 is MGHRA and CDR2 is YSYEKL. The CDR3 spans 15 residues. Written as DNA, the CDR3 is TGCGCCAGCAGACCGGGACAGGGGTATAATTCACCCCTCCACTTT. Translated: CASRPGQGYNSPLHF.